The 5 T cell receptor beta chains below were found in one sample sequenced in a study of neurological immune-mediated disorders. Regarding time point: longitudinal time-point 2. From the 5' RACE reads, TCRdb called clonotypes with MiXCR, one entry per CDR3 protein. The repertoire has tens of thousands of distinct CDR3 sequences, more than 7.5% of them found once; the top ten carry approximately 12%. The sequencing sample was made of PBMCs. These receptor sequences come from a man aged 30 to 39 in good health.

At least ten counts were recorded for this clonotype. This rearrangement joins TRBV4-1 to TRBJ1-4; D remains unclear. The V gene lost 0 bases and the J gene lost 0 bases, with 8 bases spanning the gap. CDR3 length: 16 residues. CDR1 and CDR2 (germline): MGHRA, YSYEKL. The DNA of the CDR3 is TGCGCCAGCAGCCAAGAATGGGCAGCAACTAATGAAAAACTGTTTTTT. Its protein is CASSQEWAATNEKLFF.

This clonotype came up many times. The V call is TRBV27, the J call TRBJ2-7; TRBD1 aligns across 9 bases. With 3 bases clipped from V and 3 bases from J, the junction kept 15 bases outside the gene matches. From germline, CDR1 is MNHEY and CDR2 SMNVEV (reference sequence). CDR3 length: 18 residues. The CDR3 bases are TGTGCCAGCAGTTTTCAGGGGCCCCGACAGGGGGGAGGCTACGAGCAGTACTTC. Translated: CASSFQGPRQGGGYEQYF.

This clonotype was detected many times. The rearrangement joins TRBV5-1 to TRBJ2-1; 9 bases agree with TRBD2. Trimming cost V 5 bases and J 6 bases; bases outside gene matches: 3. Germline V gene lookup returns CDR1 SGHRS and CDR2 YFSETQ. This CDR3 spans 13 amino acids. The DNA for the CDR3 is TGCGCCAGCAGGGCTAGCGGGGTCAATGAGCAGTTCTTC. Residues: CASRASGVNEQFF.

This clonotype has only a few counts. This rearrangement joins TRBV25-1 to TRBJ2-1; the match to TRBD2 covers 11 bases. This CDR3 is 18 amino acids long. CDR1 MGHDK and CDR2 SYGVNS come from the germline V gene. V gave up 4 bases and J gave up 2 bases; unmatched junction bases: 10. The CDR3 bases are TGTGCCAGCAGTGGCCTTCCGCTAGCGGGAGGACCCTACAATGAGCAGTTCTTC. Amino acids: CASSGLPLAGGPYNEQFF.

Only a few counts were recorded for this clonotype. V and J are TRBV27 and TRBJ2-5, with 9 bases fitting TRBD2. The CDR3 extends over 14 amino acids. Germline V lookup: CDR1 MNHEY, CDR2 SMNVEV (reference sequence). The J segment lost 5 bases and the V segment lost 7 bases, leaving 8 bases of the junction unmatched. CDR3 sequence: CASTPIAGVETQYF. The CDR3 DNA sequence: TGTGCCAGCACCCCTATAGCGGGAGTGGAGACCCAGTACTTC.